This record looks at one T cell receptor beta chain sequence and its context. This entry is derived from a study of T cell responses to AZD1222 COVID-19 vaccine. Profiling relied on immunoSEQ multiplex PCR, and the TCRdb table lists in-frame clones only, not all of them. This sample has some 160,000 clones, with under 95% found just once. Germline CDR1 is SGHTA and CDR2 is FQGTGA. Trimming stripped 2 bases from V and 0 bases from J, with 16 bases between. The CDR3 contains 17 residues. The rearrangement uses TRBV7-3 and TRBJ1-1, with a weak D call TRBD1 (5 bases). The input for sequencing was peripheral blood, taken on day 0 of AZD1222 vaccination. The clonotype was recovered from an adult in good health. The CDR3 DNA follows: TGTGCCAGCAGCTTATTCGGCAGGACAATCATGAACACTGAAGCTTTCTTT. Translating gives CASSLFGRTIMNTEAFF.